One and the same sample provided the 4 T cell receptor beta chains below, sequenced in a study of blood T cell repertoires in COVID-19. The protocol was immunoSEQ multiplex PCR, while the TCRdb copy is restricted to in-frame clones and leaves out a portion. Found here are some 310,000 clones, approximately 89% of them singletons; the top ten hold almost 9.5%. The source material was PBMCs or T cells enriched from blood (not recorded which). The receptor source for this set is a young woman who had recovered from COVID-19.

The CDR3 region is CASSFRSGDSGYGYTF. CDR3 in DNA: TGCGCCAGCAGCTTTAGGTCCGGAGATTCGGGCTATGGCTACACCTTC. The chain joins TRBV5-1 to TRBJ1-2; D unclear. V gave up 2 bases and J gave up 4 bases, with 18 bases separating them. CDR3 size: 16 residues. CDR1 is SGHRS, CDR2 YFSETQ, per germline.

The rearrangement uses TRBV7-2 and TRBJ2-7; D is uncertain. The CDR3 is made up of 13 amino acids. The V gene's germline CDR1 is SGHTA and CDR2 FQGNSA. Trimming shortened V by 3 bases and J by 1 base, and 7 bases separated the two germline ends. In nucleotides, the CDR3 is TGTGCCAGCAGCTTTCGGTCTTCCTACGAGCAGTACTTC. Residues: CASSFRSSYEQYF. Full variable domain (outside the CDR3, taken from reference TRBV7-2 and TRBJ2-7): GAGVSQSPSNKVTEKGKDVELRCDPISGHTALYWYRQSLGQGLEFLIYFQGNSAPDKSGLPSDRFSAERTGGSVSTLTIQRTQQEDSAVYLCASSFRSSYEQYFGPGTRLTVT.

A few counts support this clone. CDR3 loop: CASRGTDASGQPQHF. Written as DNA, the CDR3 is TGTGCCAGCAGGGGGACAGACGCGTCGGGTCAGCCCCAGCATTTT. The chain employs TRBV28 and TRBJ1-5; 7 bases match TRBD1. This CDR3 is 15 amino acids long. After removal of 6 bases from V and 6 bases from J, the junction contained 11 bases not matched to a gene. Germline CDR1 reads MDHEN; CDR2 reads SYDVKM.

V and J are TRBV4-3 and TRBJ2-5, with D hard to call. Between the trimmed V and J ends, which lost 4 bases and 1 base, there was a span of 10 bases. Germline CDR1 reads LGHNA; CDR2 reads YSLEER. This CDR3 comprises 14 residues. The DNA of the CDR3 is TGCGCCAGCAGCCCTCAGATACGCCAAGAGACCCAGTACTTC. It specifies CASSPQIRQETQYF.